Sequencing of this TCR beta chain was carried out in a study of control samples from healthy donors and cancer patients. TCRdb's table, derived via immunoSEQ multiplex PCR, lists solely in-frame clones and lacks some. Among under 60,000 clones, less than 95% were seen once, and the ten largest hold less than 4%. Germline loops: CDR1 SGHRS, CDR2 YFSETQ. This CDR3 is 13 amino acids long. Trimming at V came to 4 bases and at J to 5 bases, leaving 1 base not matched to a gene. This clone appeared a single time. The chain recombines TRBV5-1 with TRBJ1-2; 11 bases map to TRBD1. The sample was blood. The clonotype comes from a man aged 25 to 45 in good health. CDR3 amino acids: CASSRDRGYGYTF. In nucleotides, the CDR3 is TGCGCCAGCAGCCGGGACAGGGGGTATGGCTACACCTTC.